This T cell receptor (beta chain) was found in a study of siplizumab effects on memory and regulatory T cells. Sequencing used immunoSEQ multiplex PCR; TCRdb keeps in-frame clones, though not all of them. The sample includes about 100,000 clones, roughly 94% seen only once; the top ten take around 1.4%. The length of the CDR3 is 17 residues. Germline loops: CDR1 SGHRS, CDR2 YFSETQ. The junction had 10 bases not matched to a gene; V was cut back by 2 bases and J by 3 bases. The TCR sequence derives from a human donor in good health. What was sequenced was non-Treg CD4+ T cells sorted from blood. The rearrangement joins TRBV5-1 to TRBJ1-4, with 7 bases fitting TRBD1. In nucleotides, the CDR3 is TGCGCCAGCAGCTTAGGGGACAGCGTGGGTTCTAATGAAAAACTGTTTTTT. Its translation: CASSLGDSVGSNEKLFF.